The 12 T cell receptor beta chains presented below share a single source sample, sequenced in a study of shared clonotypes between healthy human individuals. Assay: immunoSEQ multiplex PCR; the TCRdb copy retains only in-frame clones and omits some. The sample shows 1.5 million to 1.9 million clones, nearly 99% of them seen only once. Sample: naive CD4+ T cells sorted from blood. Regarding subset: CD45RA+ positively selected. The receptor source for this set is a man younger than 40 in good health.

The chain links TRBV10-3 to TRBJ1-3; D is undetermined. The CDR3 totals 16 residues. CDR1 ENHRY and CDR2 SYGVKD come from the germline V gene. Trimming shortened V by 0 bases and J by 0 bases, and 9 bases separated the two germline ends. CDR3 sequence (DNA): TGTGCCATCAGTGAGTCGTTGACGGACTCTGGAAACACCATATATTTT. This gives the protein CAISESLTDSGNTIYF.

The rearrangement uses TRBV19 and TRBJ2-7; no reliable D call. From germline, CDR1 is LNHDA and CDR2 SQIVND (reference sequence). The CDR3 contains 15 residues. V was shortened by 5 bases and J by 2 bases, with 16 bases between the two germline ends. The CDR3 nucleotides are TGTGCCAGTAGTTCCGGTCCCGGATATCCCTACGAGCAGTACTTC. It yields the protein CASSSGPGYPYEQYF. The full variable domain, in which reference TRBV19 and TRBJ2-7 provide the parts outside the CDR3, is DGGITQSPKYLFRKEGQNVTLSCEQNLNHDAMYWYRQDPGQGLRLIYYSQIVNDFQKGDIAEGYSVSREKKESFPLTVTSAQKNPTAFYLCASSSGPGYPYEQYFGPGTRLTVT.

This clone was recorded only once. The V call is TRBV30, the J call TRBJ2-4, with TRBD1 as a possible D gene (6 bases). This CDR3 comprises 14 residues. The germline V gene encodes CDR1 GTSNPN and CDR2 SVGIG (reference sequence). V lost 0 bases to trimming and J lost 9 bases, with 15 bases between them. The CDR3: CAWSVSGGSGIQYF. The DNA of the CDR3 is TGTGCCTGGAGTGTATCTGGGGGCTCGGGCATTCAGTACTTC.

The rearrangement joins TRBV5-4 to TRBJ2-2; weak D call: TRBD1 (7 bases). This CDR3 region has 19 residues. CDR1 and CDR2 (germline): SGHNT, YYREEE (reference sequence). The V and J ends lost 2 bases and 6 bases respectively, with 26 bases between them. For the CDR3, the DNA is TGTGCCAGCAGCTTACCCCTCGTCGGAGGGGGCATTAACGCCGGGGAGCTGTTTTTT. Translating gives CASSLPLVGGGINAGELFF.

The V and J genes are TRBV5-1 and TRBJ2-7, with a possible D match to TRBD2 (7 bases). CDR1 is SGHRS and CDR2 is YFSETQ in the germline V gene. The CDR3 sequence is 15 residues long. The ends were cut back, 5 bases at V and 1 base at J, with 16 bases in the middle. The CDR3 nucleotides read TGCGCCAGCAGTCGGGGGGCTCTAGGTTCCTACGAGCAGTACTTC. This encodes CASSRGALGSYEQYF.

The V gene is TRBV15, the J gene TRBJ2-7; D perhaps matches TRBD2 (5 bases). Trimming took off 5 bases at V and 4 bases at J, with 18 bases between the two ends. Germline CDR1 is LNHNV and CDR2 is YYDKDF (reference sequence). This CDR3 is built from 15 residues. The DNA of the CDR3 is TGTGCCACCAGCGGCAGAGAGAGGTCGGGGTACGAGCAGTACTTC. Protein product: CATSGRERSGYEQYF.

The chain is built from TRBV18 and TRBJ2-3; D ambiguous. The CDR3 is made up of 13 amino acids. Trimming removed 6 bases at V and 6 bases at J, with 13 bases between. In germline, CDR1 is KGHSH, CDR2 LQKENI. This CDR3 is CASSSLSGDTQYF. The CDR3 nucleotides are TGTGCCAGCTCTAGCCTCTCCGGTGATACGCAGTATTTT.

V is TRBV19 and J is TRBJ2-2, with no clear D. CDR3 length: 15 amino acids. CDR1 is LNHDA, CDR2 SQIVND, per germline (reference sequence). The ends were cut back, 1 base at V and 6 bases at J, with 12 bases in the middle. The CDR3 here is CASSIAITGPGELFF. The CDR3 coding sequence is TGTGCCAGTAGTATAGCAATAACCGGTCCCGGGGAGCTGTTTTTT.

The chain couples TRBV9 to TRBJ2-1, with D unresolved. CDR3 length equals 14 residues. Trimming pared 4 bases from V and 3 bases from J, leaving 11 bases between. Looked up from germline, CDR1 is SGDLS and CDR2 is YYNGEE. CDR3 DNA: TGTGCCAGCAGCTCCAGACTTAACTACAATGAGCAGTTCTTC. It specifies CASSSRLNYNEQFF.

This sequence joins TRBV5-1 and TRBJ2-7, with 8 positions matching TRBD1. V lost 1 base to trimming and J lost 1 base; unmatched junction nucleotides: 4. Germline V lookup: CDR1 SGHRS, CDR2 YFSETQ. The CDR3 is made up of 15 amino acids. The CDR3 region has the DNA TGCGCCAGCAGCTTGAACACAGGGGGGTCCTACGAGCAGTACTTC. Amino acids: CASSLNTGGSYEQYF. The entire variable domain, with the rest obtained from reference TRBV5-1 and TRBJ2-7, is as follows: KAGVTQTPRYLIKTRGQQVTLSCSPISGHRSVSWYQQTPGQGLQFLFEYFSETQRNKGNFPGRFSGRQFSNSRSEMNVSTLELGDSALYLCASSLNTGGSYEQYFGPGTRLTVT.

The CDR3 here is CACGSSGTDTQYF. In DNA form, the CDR3 reads TGTGCCTGCGGGAGCTCGGGCACAGATACGCAGTATTTT. The J gene is TRBJ2-3, the V gene TRBV6-1; 7 nucleotides match TRBD2. The CDR3 runs to 13 residues. Trimming at V came to 11 bases and at J to 1 base, leaving 6 bases not matched to a gene. CDR1 is MNHNS and CDR2 is SASEGT in the germline V gene.

The CDR3 here is CASSPIPTGIEKLFF. The CDR3 DNA reads as TGTGCCAGCAGCCCCATACCTACAGGGATCGAAAAACTGTTTTTT. The rearrangement links TRBV7-8 to TRBJ1-4, with D perhaps matching TRBD1 (6 bases). CDR1 and CDR2 from the germline V gene are SGHVS and FQNEAQ. V was clipped by 5 bases and J by 8 bases, with 18 bases between them. The CDR3 runs 15 residues.